This T cell receptor (beta chain) was sequenced during a study of blood T cell repertoires in COVID-19. Overall study context: Collection of acute and convalescent COVID-19 samples took place in the United States, Italy and Spain. T cells, B-cell-depleted T cells, or PBMCs supplied cDNA or gDNA.

Living in roughly 25 US areas, the participants were between 18 and 89 years of age. Grouping used clinical history reported by participants in a survey and questionnaire. This clone came up a few times. Produced via immunoSEQ multiplex PCR; TCRdb's table is partial and in-frame only. The data show 270,000 or so clones, 80% to 95% seen once. The V gene lost 0 bases and the J gene lost 0 bases, with 3 bases spanning the gap. The CDR3 spans 14 residues. In germline, CDR1 is MNHEY, CDR2 SVGEGT. The J gene is TRBJ2-1, the V gene TRBV6-2 or TRBV6-3; no firm D call. The clonotype was recovered from a middle-aged man who had been exposed to COVID-19. Sequenced material: PBMCs or T cells enriched from blood (not recorded which). CDR3 amino acids: CASSYSLSYNEQFF. The CDR3 nucleotides are TGTGCCAGCAGTTACTCACTCTCCTACAATGAGCAGTTCTTC.